The T cell receptor beta chain under discussion was sequenced for a study of T cell responses to AZD1222 COVID-19 vaccine. Whole-study findings and limits: Among the donors, most were white British and more were female, and clonal diversity was possibly underestimated. Just 5 to 7 AZD1222 recipients tested seropositive at baseline.

Notes on this clone: Its antigen is not known.

Libraries were prepared by immunoSEQ multiplex PCR; TCRdb keeps only in-frame clonotypes and omits some of them. The repertoire has roughly 87,000 clones, 89% of them found once; the top ten carry 5% to 6.5%. This CDR3 spans 15 amino acids. J gave up 10 bases and V 0 bases, and 11 bases lay outside the gene matches. Germline CDR1 MNHEY, CDR2 SVGAGI. The chain uses TRBV6-5 and TRBJ1-2; 7 nucleotides line up with TRBD1. This clonotype was obtained from an adult who received the AZD1222 COVID-19 vaccine. Sequencing used peripheral blood, obtained 28 days after the second AZD1222 dose. CDR3 loop: CASSYSGTVSYLYTF. The CDR3 DNA follows: TGTGCCAGCAGTTACTCGGGGACAGTTTCTTACCTCTACACCTTC.